This TCR beta chain was profiled in a study of blood T cell repertoires in COVID-19. On the study more broadly: COVID-19 samples, acute and convalescent, were from the United States, Italy and Spain. In each case, the material was cDNA or gDNA derived from T cells, B-cell-depleted T cells, or PBMCs.

Original processing methods: Reference gene primer amplification gave nucleated cell count estimates. The data were produced by immunoSEQ multiplex PCR, yet TCRdb's version contains in-frame clones alone and is incomplete. The D gene and trimming were derived from the DNA, and the V and J assignments and clone size from that table. The sample includes around 130,000 clones, about four fifths of them seen just once. Specimen: peripheral blood. The TCR originated in a woman between 45 and 60 years old with acute or convalescent COVID-19.

The CDR3 here is CASSQVLADYEQYF. The CDR3 DNA follows: TGCGCCAGCAGCCAGGTTCTAGCGGACTACGAGCAGTACTTC. V gene TRBV4-1 combines with J gene TRBJ2-7, with 7 bases fitting TRBD2. Trimming removed 3 bases from V and 3 bases from J; junction bases left unmatched: 5. There are 14 residues in the CDR3. Germline V gene sequence: CDR1 MGHRA, CDR2 YSYEKL.